This is a list of T cell receptor beta chains from one sample in a study of shared clonotypes between healthy human individuals. Some clones are missing from TCRdb's copy, which holds only in-frame ones; the method was immunoSEQ multiplex PCR. The sample has more than 2 million clones, around 96% seen once. The specimen sequenced was naive CD8+ T cells sorted from blood. The receptors were sampled from a man between 18 and 35 years old in good health. Both conserved end residues are part of each CDR3. D genes are given only for firm matches. Clone sizes are given selectively: once, few, many, or a class where the clone is expanded.

abundance: NA
v_gene: TRBV13
d_gene: TRBD2
j_gene: TRBJ2-7
CDR3aa: CASSLGGSGSHEQYF
CDR3nt: TGTGCCAGCAGCTTAGGAGGTAGCGGGTCACACGAGCAGTACTTC

abundance: NA
v_gene: TRBV5-6
d_gene: NA
j_gene: TRBJ2-7
CDR3aa: CASSLGQVRVHEQYF
CDR3nt: TGTGCCAGCAGCTTGGGGCAGGTTAGGGTCCACGAGCAGTACTTC

abundance: NA
v_gene: TRBV28
d_gene: NA
j_gene: TRBJ2-1
CDR3aa: CASSQDSNAYNEQFF
CDR3nt: TGTGCCAGCAGCCAAGACAGTAATGCCTACAATGAGCAGTTCTTC

abundance: NA
v_gene: TRBV6-5
d_gene: NA
j_gene: TRBJ1-2
CDR3aa: CASSYATGYGYTF
CDR3nt: TGTGCCAGCAGTTACGCGACGGGCTATGGCTACACCTTC

abundance: NA
v_gene: TRBV27
d_gene: NA
j_gene: TRBJ2-7
CDR3aa: CASSFQAQTGQGQYF
CDR3nt: TGTGCCAGCAGTTTCCAGGCCCAAACAGGCCAAGGGCAGTACTTC

abundance: once
v_gene: TRBV6-1
d_gene: TRBD1
j_gene: TRBJ1-5
CDR3aa: CASGDSNRQPQHF
CDR3nt: TGTGCCAGCGGGGACAGCAATCGTCAGCCCCAGCATTTT

abundance: NA
v_gene: TRBV27
d_gene: TRBD2
j_gene: TRBJ2-7
CDR3aa: CASSYLIGGAYEQYF
CDR3nt: TGTGCCAGCAGTTACTTGATCGGGGGGGCCTACGAGCAGTACTTC

abundance: NA
v_gene: TRBV10-3
d_gene: NA
j_gene: TRBJ2-7
CDR3aa: CAISEFSGGDYEQYF
CDR3nt: TGTGCCATCAGTGAGTTCTCCGGGGGCGACTACGAGCAGTACTTC

abundance: NA
v_gene: TRBV29-1
d_gene: TRBD2
j_gene: TRBJ2-3
CDR3aa: CSVEDFGEGTSTDTQYF
CDR3nt: TGCAGCGTTGAGGATTTCGGGGAGGGGACTAGCACAGATACGCAGTATTTT

abundance: few
v_gene: TRBV19
d_gene: NA
j_gene: TRBJ1-5
CDR3aa: CASSITNFPQHF
CDR3nt: TGTGCCAGTAGTATAACGAATTTTCCCCAGCATTTT

abundance: NA
v_gene: TRBV28
d_gene: TRBD1
j_gene: TRBJ1-5
CDR3aa: CASSLPRDRADNQPQHF
CDR3nt: TGTGCCAGCAGTTTACCCCGGGACAGGGCTGACAATCAGCCCCAGCATTTT

abundance: NA
v_gene: TRBV29-1
d_gene: TRBD1
j_gene: TRBJ1-1
CDR3aa: CSVEPPGGLSRAFF
CDR3nt: TGCAGCGTTGAACCCCCAGGGGGCTTAAGTCGAGCTTTCTTT

abundance: NA
v_gene: TRBV4-1
d_gene: TRBD2
j_gene: TRBJ2-7
CDR3aa: CASSQADSGYPYEQYF
CDR3nt: TGCGCCAGCAGCCAAGCCGATAGCGGGTACCCCTACGAGCAGTACTTC

abundance: NA
v_gene: TRBV5-1
d_gene: NA
j_gene: TRBJ2-5
CDR3aa: CASSLAADQETQYF
CDR3nt: TGCGCCAGCAGCTTGGCGGCAGACCAAGAGACCCAGTACTTC

abundance: NA
v_gene: TRBV2
d_gene: NA
j_gene: TRBJ2-7
CDR3aa: CACVDGSEAYEQYF
CDR3nt: TGTGCCTGCGTTGACGGCTCGGAGGCCTACGAGCAGTACTTC

abundance: NA
v_gene: TRBV5-6
d_gene: NA
j_gene: TRBJ2-7
CDR3aa: CASSLVTAGTYEQYF
CDR3nt: TGTGCCAGCAGCTTGGTGACCGCAGGAACCTACGAGCAGTACTTC

abundance: NA
v_gene: TRBV27
d_gene: NA
j_gene: TRBJ1-1
CDR3aa: CASSLNPLGGAFF
CDR3nt: TGTGCCAGCAGTTTAAACCCTCTAGGGGGAGCTTTCTTT

abundance: NA
v_gene: TRBV19
d_gene: NA
j_gene: TRBJ1-5
CDR3aa: CASSIEQGTNQPQHF
CDR3nt: TGTGCCAGTAGTATAGAACAGGGAACTAATCAGCCCCAGCATTTT

abundance: NA
v_gene: TRBV27
d_gene: NA
j_gene: TRBJ1-2
CDR3aa: CASSSGSVDGYTF
CDR3nt: TGTGCCAGCAGTTCAGGGTCGGTCGATGGCTACACCTTC

abundance: NA
v_gene: TRBV5-4
d_gene: NA
j_gene: TRBJ2-3
CDR3aa: CASSLGGADTDTQYF
CDR3nt: TGTGCCAGCAGCTTGGGGGGGGCCGACACAGATACGCAGTATTTT

abundance: NA
v_gene: TRBV6-5
d_gene: NA
j_gene: TRBJ2-7
CDR3aa: CASSYSSQAREQYF
CDR3nt: TGTGCCAGCAGTTACTCGAGCCAGGCGCGCGAGCAGTACTTC

abundance: NA
v_gene: TRBV7-9
d_gene: TRBD2
j_gene: TRBJ2-1
CDR3aa: CASSSGTIGNEQFF
CDR3nt: TGTGCCAGCAGCTCAGGGACTATCGGCAATGAGCAGTTCTTC

abundance: NA
v_gene: TRBV2
d_gene: TRBD1
j_gene: TRBJ2-7
CDR3aa: CASRGQGAGEQYF
CDR3nt: TGTGCCAGCAGGGGACAGGGGGCGGGCGAGCAGTACTTC

abundance: NA
v_gene: TRBV5-1
d_gene: NA
j_gene: TRBJ1-1
CDR3aa: CASSFQGPTEAFF
CDR3nt: TGCGCCAGCAGCTTCCAAGGACCCACTGAAGCTTTCTTT

abundance: NA
v_gene: TRBV2
d_gene: NA
j_gene: TRBJ1-5
CDR3aa: CASSEPGQTPFYSNQPQHF
CDR3nt: TGTGCCAGCAGTGAACCTGGACAGACACCGTTTTATAGCAATCAGCCCCAGCATTTT

abundance: NA
v_gene: TRBV6-6
d_gene: NA
j_gene: TRBJ1-1
CDR3aa: CASSPGHTEAFF
CDR3nt: TGTGCCAGCAGCCCAGGTCACACTGAAGCTTTCTTT

abundance: NA
v_gene: TRBV6-6
d_gene: NA
j_gene: TRBJ2-1
CDR3aa: CASLEWRDGGHEQFF
CDR3nt: TGTGCCAGCCTGGAGTGGAGGGACGGGGGGCATGAGCAGTTCTTC

abundance: NA
v_gene: TRBV7-2
d_gene: TRBD2
j_gene: TRBJ2-7
CDR3aa: CASSLGGPSGRAGYEQYF
CDR3nt: TGTGCCAGCAGCTTAGGAGGGCCTAGCGGGAGGGCCGGGTACGAGCAGTACTTC

abundance: NA
v_gene: TRBV29-1
d_gene: TRBD2
j_gene: TRBJ2-2
CDR3aa: CSVEDWGPGLGTGELFF
CDR3nt: TGCAGCGTTGAAGATTGGGGTCCGGGACTAGGCACCGGGGAGCTGTTTTTT

abundance: NA
v_gene: TRBV6-5
d_gene: NA
j_gene: TRBJ1-2
CDR3aa: CASSLDGTLYGYTF
CDR3nt: TGTGCCAGCAGTCTCGACGGAACCCTCTATGGCTACACCTTC

abundance: NA
v_gene: TRBV30
d_gene: NA
j_gene: TRBJ2-3
CDR3aa: CAWSVGASMTTDTQYF
CDR3nt: TGTGCCTGGAGTGTGGGGGCTAGTATGACCACAGATACGCAGTATTTT

abundance: NA
v_gene: TRBV27
d_gene: TRBD2
j_gene: TRBJ2-3
CDR3aa: CASSHLAGGTDTQYF
CDR3nt: TGTGCCAGCAGCCACTTAGCGGGAGGGACAGATACGCAGTATTTT

abundance: NA
v_gene: TRBV10-1
d_gene: NA
j_gene: TRBJ1-1
CDR3aa: CASSEDTQSTEAFF
CDR3nt: TGCGCCAGCAGTGAGGACACCCAAAGCACTGAAGCTTTCTTT

abundance: once
v_gene: TRBV4-1
d_gene: TRBD2
j_gene: TRBJ2-1
CDR3aa: CASSRAGGTYNEQFF
CDR3nt: TGCGCCAGCAGCCGAGCGGGAGGCACCTACAATGAGCAGTTCTTC

abundance: NA
v_gene: TRBV11-1
d_gene: NA
j_gene: TRBJ1-1
CDR3aa: CASSQGLPEAFF
CDR3nt: TGTGCCAGCAGCCAGGGACTCCCTGAAGCTTTCTTT